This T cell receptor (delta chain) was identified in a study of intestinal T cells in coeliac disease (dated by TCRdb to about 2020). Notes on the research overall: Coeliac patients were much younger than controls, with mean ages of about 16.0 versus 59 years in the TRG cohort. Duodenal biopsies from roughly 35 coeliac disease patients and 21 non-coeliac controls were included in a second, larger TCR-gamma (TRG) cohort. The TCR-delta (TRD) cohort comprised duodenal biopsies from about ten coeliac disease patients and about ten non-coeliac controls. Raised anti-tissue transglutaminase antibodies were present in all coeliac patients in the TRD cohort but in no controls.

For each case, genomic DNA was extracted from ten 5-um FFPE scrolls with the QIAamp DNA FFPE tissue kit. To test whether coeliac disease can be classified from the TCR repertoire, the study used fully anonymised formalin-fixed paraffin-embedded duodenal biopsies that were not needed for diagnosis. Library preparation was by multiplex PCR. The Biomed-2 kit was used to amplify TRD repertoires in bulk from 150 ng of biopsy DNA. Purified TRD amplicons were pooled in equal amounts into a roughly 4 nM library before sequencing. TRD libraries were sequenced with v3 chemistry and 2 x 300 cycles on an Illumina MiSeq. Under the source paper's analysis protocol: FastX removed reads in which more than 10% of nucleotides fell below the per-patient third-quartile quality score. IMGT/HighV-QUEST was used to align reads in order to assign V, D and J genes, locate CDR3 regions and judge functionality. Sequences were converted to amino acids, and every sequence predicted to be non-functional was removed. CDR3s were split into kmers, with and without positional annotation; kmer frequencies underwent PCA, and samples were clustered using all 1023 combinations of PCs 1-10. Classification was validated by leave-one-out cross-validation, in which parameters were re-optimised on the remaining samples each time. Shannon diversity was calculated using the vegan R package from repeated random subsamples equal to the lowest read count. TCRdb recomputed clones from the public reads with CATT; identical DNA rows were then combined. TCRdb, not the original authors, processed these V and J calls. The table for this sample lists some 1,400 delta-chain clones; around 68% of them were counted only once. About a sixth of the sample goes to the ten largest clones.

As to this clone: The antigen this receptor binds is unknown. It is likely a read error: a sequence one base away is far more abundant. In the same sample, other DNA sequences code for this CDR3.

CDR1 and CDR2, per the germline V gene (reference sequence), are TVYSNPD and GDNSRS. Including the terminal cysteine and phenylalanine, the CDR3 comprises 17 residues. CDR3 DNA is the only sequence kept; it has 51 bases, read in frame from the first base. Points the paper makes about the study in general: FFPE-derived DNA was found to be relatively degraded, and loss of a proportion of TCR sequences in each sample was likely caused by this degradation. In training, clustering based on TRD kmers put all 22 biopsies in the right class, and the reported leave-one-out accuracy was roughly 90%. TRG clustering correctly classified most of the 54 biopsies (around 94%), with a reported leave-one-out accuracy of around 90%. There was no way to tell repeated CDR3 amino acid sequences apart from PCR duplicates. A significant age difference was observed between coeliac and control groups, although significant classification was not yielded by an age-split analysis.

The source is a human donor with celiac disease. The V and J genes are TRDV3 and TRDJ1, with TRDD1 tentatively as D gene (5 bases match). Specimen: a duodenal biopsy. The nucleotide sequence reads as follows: TGTGCCTTTACACAAATATACACCAAAGCCAACACCGATAAACTCATCTTC. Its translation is CAFTQIYTKANTDKLIF.